This paragraph covers one T cell receptor beta chain sequence. This sample was taken from a study of technical replicates of blood from a few donors. This CDR3 is built from 12 residues. With 5 bases removed from V and 11 bases from J, the gap between germline ends came to 18 bases. CDR1 is GTSNPN and CDR2 is SVGIG in the germline V gene (reference sequence). Sequencing was performed with immunoSEQ multiplex PCR; in TCRdb, only in-frame clones are kept and a portion is missing. The sample holds nearly 80,000 clones; 85% to 95% are singletons and the top ten take around 0.4%. The chain links TRBV30 to TRBJ1-1; D is ambiguous. What was sequenced was T cells isolated from PBMCs. The source is a human donor in good health. The CDR3 DNA is TGTGCCTGGCGTAATACCGGGATCTCGGCTTTCTTT. It specifies CAWRNTGISAFF.